Below are 30 T cell receptor beta chains sequenced from a single sample in a study of T cell responses to AZD1222 COVID-19 vaccine. Method: immunoSEQ multiplex PCR; TCRdb's copy keeps in-frame clones and lacks some. The sample holds around 88,000 clones, roughly 90% seen once. The sample was peripheral blood, taken on day 0 of MenACWY control vaccination. The receptors originated from an adult in good health.

This clone was seen a handful of times. V gene TRBV9 combines with J gene TRBJ2-5; 14 positions match TRBD2. Looked up from germline, CDR1 is SGDLS and CDR2 is YYNGEE. This CDR3 has 16 amino acids. The V gene end was trimmed by 4 bases and the J gene end by 9 bases; junction bases not matched to a gene: 11. In DNA, the CDR3 is TGTGCCAGCAGCACGGGACTAGCGGGGGTTGGCGGGGCCCAGTACTTC. This translates into CASSTGLAGVGGAQYF.

The CDR3: CASTPIGSGRYEQYF. The CDR3 DNA follows: TGTGCCAGCACTCCCATTGGTAGCGGGCGCTACGAGCAGTACTTC. This chain uses TRBV6-5 with TRBJ2-7, with 7 bases aligning to TRBD2. This CDR3 is built from 15 residues. Trimming at V came to 7 bases and at J to 3 bases, leaving 12 bases not matched to a gene. Germline-derived CDR1 and CDR2 are MNHEY and SVGAGI.

V is TRBV19 and J is TRBJ2-1, with 8 nucleotides matching TRBD1. Looked up from germline, CDR1 is LNHDA and CDR2 is SQIVND (reference sequence). The CDR3 sequence is 16 residues long. The V gene end was trimmed by 5 bases and the J gene end by 0 bases; junction bases not matched to a gene: 6. The CDR3 sequence: CASSGGQGFSYNEQFF. CDR3 nucleotide sequence: TGTGCCAGTAGTGGAGGACAGGGCTTCTCCTACAATGAGCAGTTCTTC.

The CDR3 loop reads CASTRGSYNEQFF. In nucleotides, the CDR3 is TGTGCCAGCACCCGGGGTTCCTACAATGAGCAGTTCTTC. The V and J genes are TRBV28 and TRBJ2-1, with D tentatively TRBD2 (5 bases). From germline, CDR1 is MDHEN and CDR2 SYDVKM. The CDR3 runs to 13 residues. The V end lost 7 bases, the J end lost 1 base, and 8 bases lay between the germline ends.

The chain combines TRBV24-1 with TRBJ1-1, with no clear D. The germline V and J ends were trimmed by 3 bases and 0 bases, with 4 bases remaining between them. The CDR3 is 13 residues long. CDR1 and CDR2 (germline): KGHDR, SFDVKD. The CDR3: CATSDTVNTEAFF. The CDR3 DNA reads TGTGCCACCAGTGATACAGTGAACACTGAAGCTTTCTTT.

This clone came up once. The J gene is TRBJ1-5, the V gene TRBV18; D ambiguous. CDR3 length: 18 amino acids. V lost 5 bases and J 2 bases, leaving 22 bases between the germline ends. Per germline, CDR1 KGHSH and CDR2 LQKENI. The CDR3 loop reads CASSSDSFPTAGNQPQHF. The CDR3 DNA reads as TGTGCCAGCTCAAGCGATTCATTCCCCACGGCGGGCAATCAGCCCCAGCATTTT.

The V and J genes are TRBV28 and TRBJ2-7, with 7 bases identical to TRBD2. The junction had 7 bases not matched to a gene; V was cut back by 8 bases and J by 3 bases. This CDR3 has 13 residues. Germline CDR1 is MDHEN and CDR2 is SYDVKM. DNA of the CDR3: TGTGCCAGCTCAATAGCGGGTTACTACGAGCAGTACTTC. Encoded protein: CASSIAGYYEQYF. Full variable domain (remainder filled in from reference TRBV28 and TRBJ2-7): DVKVTQSSRYLVKRTGEKVFLECVQDMDHENMFWYRQDPGLGLRLIYFSYDVKMKEKGDIPEGYSVSREKKERFSLILESASTNQTSMYLCASSIAGYYEQYFGPGTRLTVT.

The chain couples TRBV9 to TRBJ2-3; 13 nucleotides line up with TRBD2. With 8 bases clipped from V and 2 bases from J, the junction kept 14 bases outside the gene matches. This CDR3 region has 18 residues. CDR1 is SGDLS, CDR2 YYNGEE, per germline. CDR3 residues: CASGPGLAGLFLTDTQYF. DNA for the CDR3: TGTGCCAGTGGACCGGGACTAGCGGGACTTTTTCTCACAGATACGCAGTATTTT.

The chain has TRBV19 and TRBJ1-4, with 7 bases aligning to TRBD1. Germline V gives CDR1 LNHDA, CDR2 SQIVND (reference sequence). J gave up 4 bases and V 5 bases, and 7 bases lay outside the gene matches. This CDR3 is 15 amino acids long. CDR3 bases: TGTGCCAGTAGTCCCGACAGGGAAGGTAATGAAAAACTGTTTTTT. Translated, it gives CASSPDREGNEKLFF.

V is TRBV5-6 and J is TRBJ1-5; no clear D. Trimming left V 0 bases short and J 4 bases short, with 11 bases between. The CDR3 contains 15 residues. Germline V gene sequence: CDR1 SGHDT, CDR2 YYEEEE. CDR3 sequence: CASSLGGFGNQPQHF. The CDR3 DNA reads as TGTGCCAGCAGCTTGGGAGGGTTTGGTAATCAGCCCCAGCATTTT.

This chain links TRBV11-3 with TRBJ1-1; D is unresolved. The CDR3 contains 15 residues. CDR1 and CDR2 from the germline V gene are SGHNT and YENEEA. V lost 2 bases, J lost 1 base, and 11 bases lay in between. The CDR3 DNA reads as TGTGCCAGCAGCTTACGGGTGGGAACGAACACTGAAGCTTTCTTT. Protein sequence: CASSLRVGTNTEAFF.

V usage is TRBV5-1 and J usage is TRBJ2-5, with TRBD2 as a possible D gene (5 bases). Germline loops: CDR1 SGHRS, CDR2 YFSETQ. The ends were cut back, 5 bases at V and 3 bases at J, with 20 bases in the middle. The CDR3 length is 16 residues. Written as DNA, the CDR3 is TGCGCCAGCAGTTCACCCCCGGGGTGGGCCAAAGAGACCCAGTACTTC. Protein sequence: CASSSPPGWAKETQYF.

CDR3 sequence: CSVSGGDYGYTF. CDR3 nucleotide sequence: TGCAGCGTCTCAGGGGGGGACTATGGCTACACCTTC. The chain links TRBV29-1 to TRBJ1-2, with 7 bases lining up with TRBD1. The CDR3 is 12 amino acids. V shed 6 bases, J shed 3 bases, and the junction held 4 bases outside the gene matches. The germline gives CDR1 SQVTM, CDR2 ANQGSEA.

The chain carries TRBV5-1 and TRBJ1-1, with 11 bases matching TRBD1. Germline assignment: CDR1 SGHRS and CDR2 YFSETQ. The J segment lost 3 bases and the V segment lost 0 bases, leaving 4 bases of the junction unmatched. There are 16 residues in the CDR3. Here the CDR3 DNA reads TGCGCCAGCAGCTTGGGGACAGGGGGCTGGGACACTGAAGCTTTCTTT. Translating it yields CASSLGTGGWDTEAFF.

A single count supports this clone. The chain is built from TRBV20-1 and TRBJ2-3; either TRBD1 or TRBD2 may supply D (5 bases each). This CDR3 has 15 amino acids. V was shortened by 3 bases and J by 0 bases, with 13 bases between the two germline ends. Germline V gene sequence: CDR1 DFQATT, CDR2 SNEGSKA (reference sequence). The CDR3 reads CSASEGSLSTDTQYF. The CDR3 region has the DNA TGCAGTGCTAGTGAGGGGTCCTTGAGCACAGATACGCAGTATTTT.

The chain is built from TRBV5-6 and TRBJ2-7; no firm D call. The CDR3 totals 13 residues. V gave up 1 base and J gave up 3 bases, with 8 bases separating them. Germline loops: CDR1 SGHDT, CDR2 YYEEEE. CDR3 protein: CASSLTSYYEQYF. CDR3 DNA: TGTGCCAGCAGCTTGACTTCTTACTACGAGCAGTACTTC.

The chain links TRBV6-6 to TRBJ1-2; 10 bases are a match to TRBD1. This CDR3 contains 16 residues. With V trimmed by 5 bases and J by 2 bases, 8 bases remained unmatched. The germline V gene encodes CDR1 MNHNY and CDR2 SVGAGI (reference sequence). The CDR3 here is CASSRAGTGVNYGYTF. DNA of the CDR3: TGTGCCAGCAGTCGAGCCGGGACAGGGGTCAACTATGGCTACACCTTC.

The chain combines TRBV2 with TRBJ1-3, with a tentative D call TRBD1 (5 bases). CDR3 size: 15 residues. Deletions cut 8 bases from V and 2 bases from J, with 16 bases between. Germline V gives CDR1 SNHLY, CDR2 FYNNEI. The CDR3 region has the DNA TGTGCCAGCCGGGCGGGGCCGTCCCCTGGAAACACCATATATTTT. Protein sequence: CASRAGPSPGNTIYF.

V and J are TRBV7-2 and TRBJ1-4; D remains ambiguous. This CDR3 contains 13 residues. Germline-derived CDR1 and CDR2 are SGHTA and FQGNSA. The V end lost 3 bases, the J end lost 8 bases, and 10 bases lay between the germline ends. The CDR3 protein is CASSLGSLEKLFF. In DNA, the CDR3 is TGTGCCAGCAGCTTGGGCAGTCTGGAAAAACTGTTTTTT.

This clone was seen a handful of times. V is TRBV7-6 and J is TRBJ2-1, with TRBD2 matching over 13 bases. Germline values: CDR1 SGHVS, CDR2 FNYEAQ. This CDR3 comprises 16 residues. V gave up 2 bases and J gave up 7 bases; unmatched junction bases: 5. The CDR3 nucleotides are TGTGCCAGCAGCTTATTTACTAGCGGGGGGGAAAATGAGCAGTTCTTC. Its protein is CASSLFTSGGENEQFF.

This clone was seen at least ten times. V is TRBV3-1 (or the pseudogene TRBV3-2) and J is TRBJ1-5, with D possibly TRBD1 on 5 matching bases. The CDR3 spans 16 residues. Germline V gene sequence: CDR1 LGHDT, CDR2 YNNKEL (reference sequence). The V and J ends lost 3 bases and 0 bases respectively, with 12 bases between them. The CDR3 region has the DNA TGTGCCAGCAGCCATGGGGGACCGACTAGCAATCAGCCCCAGCATTTT. Translated: CASSHGGPTSNQPQHF.

The gene calls are TRBV7-2 and TRBJ1-5, with TRBD1 matching 7 bases. V lost 3 bases, J lost 6 bases, and 11 bases stayed unmatched. Germline V gene sequence: CDR1 SGHTA, CDR2 FQGNSA. The CDR3 has 16 amino acids. CDR3 in DNA: TGTGCCAGCAGCTTCTTTGAGACAGGGTTGAGTCAGCCCCAGCATTTT. Encoded protein: CASSFFETGLSQPQHF.

The V and J genes are TRBV5-6 and TRBJ1-5; no clear D gene. This CDR3 spans 16 amino acids. V was trimmed by 0 bases and J by 0 bases, leaving 10 bases between them. Germline CDR1 is SGHDT and CDR2 is YYEEEE. The CDR3, as DNA: TGTGCCAGCAGCTTGGGACCTGGGGTTAGCAATCAGCCCCAGCATTTT. This sequence encodes CASSLGPGVSNQPQHF.

The chain carries TRBV5-4 and TRBJ2-7; no firm D call. In germline, CDR1 is SGHNT, CDR2 YYREEE (reference sequence). The CDR3 consists of 13 residues. The V and J ends lost 0 bases and 3 bases respectively, with 7 bases between them. The CDR3 DNA sequence: TGTGCCAGCAGCTTGGAAGTGGGCTACGAGCAGTACTTC. As protein: CASSLEVGYEQYF.

The gene calls are TRBV29-1 and TRBJ1-2, with 7 bases matching TRBD1. The CDR3 consists of 13 residues. CDR1 is SQVTM and CDR2 is ANQGSEA in the germline V gene. Losses at the gene ends were 4 bases for V and 6 bases for J; bases not matched to a gene: 8. This CDR3 is CSVVAGGWDGYTF. CDR3 coding DNA: TGCAGCGTTGTTGCAGGGGGTTGGGATGGCTACACCTTC.

This chain connects TRBV27 to TRBJ2-2; weak D call: TRBD1 (6 bases). In germline, CDR1 is MNHEY, CDR2 SMNVEV (reference sequence). Deletions cut 1 base from V and 1 base from J, with 10 bases between. This CDR3 has 16 residues. CDR3 residues: CASSLYLGQNTGELFF. CDR3 nucleotides: TGTGCCAGCAGTTTATACCTGGGACAGAACACCGGGGAGCTGTTTTTT.

This chain joins TRBV14 and TRBJ1-2; TRBD1 aligns across 7 bases. V lost 0 bases, J lost 5 bases, and 15 bases stayed unmatched. Looked up from germline, CDR1 is SGHDN and CDR2 is FVKESK. The CDR3 runs to 18 residues. The CDR3 region has the DNA TGTGCCAGCAGCCAAGAGACAGGGTATCCCCTAGGGGGATATGGCTACACCTTC. Protein product: CASSQETGYPLGGYGYTF.

The genes are TRBV27 and TRBJ1-3; no firm D call. Between the trimmed V and J ends, which lost 2 bases and 3 bases, there was a span of 5 bases. Germline-derived CDR1 and CDR2 are MNHEY and SMNVEV (reference sequence). CDR3 length equals 13 residues. The CDR3: CASSLGFGNTIYF. The CDR3, as DNA: TGTGCCAGCAGTTTAGGGTTTGGAAACACCATATATTTT.

V and J are TRBV5-1 and TRBJ1-6; 10 bases fit TRBD1. CDR1 and CDR2 (germline): SGHRS, YFSETQ. V lost 4 bases and J lost 9; bases outside the gene matches: 10. The CDR3 spans 16 residues. The CDR3 is CASSRLDGQGGSPLHF. CDR3 DNA sequence: TGCGCCAGCAGCCGGCTTGACGGACAGGGGGGTTCACCCCTCCACTTT. Complete variable domain (other parts from reference TRBV5-1 and TRBJ1-6): KAGVTQTPRYLIKTRGQQVTLSCSPISGHRSVSWYQQTPGQGLQFLFEYFSETQRNKGNFPGRFSGRQFSNSRSEMNVSTLELGDSALYLCASSRLDGQGGSPLHFGNGTRLTVT.

This chain joins TRBV4-2 and TRBJ1-2; tentatively, D is TRBD1 (6 bases). The V gene lost 1 base and the J gene lost 7 bases, with 16 bases spanning the gap. Germline CDR1 is LGHNA and CDR2 is YNFKEQ. CDR3 length: 15 amino acids. CDR3 DNA sequence: TGTGCCAGCAGCCAAGCGTACAGGGATGAGTTTGGCTACACCTTC. Residues: CASSQAYRDEFGYTF.